The 12 T cell receptor beta chains given below trace back to one sample, sequenced in a study of blood T cell repertoires in COVID-19. Some clones are missing from TCRdb's copy, which holds only in-frame ones; the method was immunoSEQ multiplex PCR. The sample shows about 270,000 clones, 80% to 90% of them seen only once. The specimen was PBMCs or T cells enriched from blood (not recorded which). The receptors derive from a woman between 18 and 29 years old who had recovered from COVID-19.

The chain is built from TRBV10-3 and TRBJ2-3; 8 bases are a match to TRBD2. V was clipped by 9 bases and J by 0 bases; unmatched bases: 5. Germline V gene sequence: CDR1 ENHRY, CDR2 SYGVKD. The CDR3 runs to 14 residues. The CDR3 DNA sequence: TGTGCCATTGGAGCGGGAGTTAGCACAGATACGCAGTATTTT. Residues: CAIGAGVSTDTQYF.

This sequence joins TRBV25-1 and TRBJ1-1; D unclear. CDR3 length: 11 amino acids. The V end lost 6 bases, the J end lost 1 base, and 3 bases lay between the germline ends. Looked up from germline, CDR1 is MGHDK and CDR2 is SYGVNS. CDR3 sequence (DNA): TGTGCCAGCAGGAGGAACACTGAAGCTTTCTTT. Translation: CASRRNTEAFF.

The V call is TRBV19, the J call TRBJ2-2; 10 bases are shared with TRBD2. The CDR3 is 15 amino acids. V lost 2 bases and J lost 3; bases outside the gene matches: 0. Germline V gene lookup returns CDR1 LNHDA and CDR2 SQIVND (reference sequence). The CDR3: CASSILAGDTGELFF. In nucleotides, the CDR3 is TGTGCCAGTAGTATACTAGCGGGAGACACCGGGGAGCTGTTTTTT.

This sequence joins TRBV27 and TRBJ1-1, with D uncertain. The CDR3 is 15 amino acids. The ends were cut back, 4 bases at V and 0 bases at J, with 12 bases in the middle. Germline-derived CDR1 and CDR2 are MNHEY and SMNVEV (reference sequence). CDR3: CASSSRVRMNTEAFF. The CDR3, as DNA: TGTGCCAGCAGTTCCCGGGTCCGCATGAACACTGAAGCTTTCTTT.

V gene TRBV10-3 combines with J gene TRBJ2-2; tentative D call: TRBD1 (6 bases). Per germline, CDR1 ENHRY and CDR2 SYGVKD. The ends were cut back, 9 bases at V and 2 bases at J, with 13 bases in the middle. The CDR3 is 14 residues long. In nucleotides, the CDR3 is TGTGCCATTACGGGACACGGCAACACCGGGGAGCTGTTTTTT. This translates into CAITGHGNTGELFF.

The chain recombines TRBV28 with TRBJ2-3, with 9 bases matching TRBD1. The junction had 10 bases not matched to a gene; V was cut back by 5 bases and J by 1 base. From germline, CDR1 is MDHEN and CDR2 SYDVKM. The CDR3 is made up of 17 amino acids. In DNA form, the CDR3 reads TGTGCCAGCAGTCCGTTCCGGACAGGGGAGGGCACAGATACGCAGTATTTT. Translated, it gives CASSPFRTGEGTDTQYF.

The genes are TRBV11-2 and TRBJ2-7, with TRBD1 matching over 7 bases. In germline, CDR1 is SGHAT, CDR2 FQNNGV. Trimming removed 5 bases from V and 4 bases from J; junction bases left unmatched: 5. CDR3 length equals 13 residues. The CDR3 nucleotides read TGTGCCAGCAGCCGGGACAGTGTTTACGAGCAGTACTTC. It yields the protein CASSRDSVYEQYF.

J is TRBJ1-1 and V is TRBV5-1, with a tentative D call TRBD1 (6 bases). V lost 4 bases and J 4 bases, leaving 8 bases between the germline ends. Germline lookup yields CDR1 SGHRS and CDR2 YFSETQ. The CDR3 consists of 12 residues. CDR3 amino acids: CASSRGGTEAFF. The CDR3 DNA reads as TGCGCCAGCAGCCGAGGGGGCACTGAAGCTTTCTTT.

The chain has TRBV28 and TRBJ1-5; TRBD1 matches 7 bases. CDR3 length: 14 amino acids. Germline V gene sequence: CDR1 MDHEN, CDR2 SYDVKM. V dropped 9 bases and J dropped 7; count of bases not matched to a gene: 12. The CDR3 reads CASETGLPLQPQHF. CDR3 DNA: TGTGCCAGTGAGACAGGGCTCCCCTTGCAGCCCCAGCATTTT.

The chain recombines TRBV9 with TRBJ1-2; 7 nucleotides align to TRBD1. The J segment lost 0 bases and the V segment lost 5 bases, leaving 4 bases of the junction unmatched. CDR3 size: 14 residues. Per the germline V gene, CDR1 is SGDLS and CDR2 is YYNGEE. The CDR3 DNA is TGTGCCAGCAGTGGGGACAGCCCTAACTATGGCTACACCTTC. Protein: CASSGDSPNYGYTF.

V and J are TRBV27 and TRBJ1-6; possible D gene TRBD1, 6 bases. Germline V CDR1 and CDR2: MNHEY, SMNVEV (reference sequence). The CDR3 runs to 17 residues. Deletions cut 2 bases from V and 0 bases from J, with 11 bases between. CDR3 protein: CASSLGGAGSYNSPLHF. In DNA form, the CDR3 reads TGTGCCAGCAGTTTAGGGGGCGCGGGCTCCTATAATTCACCCCTCCACTTT.

The rearrangement joins TRBV5-1 to TRBJ2-7, with 8 bases fitting TRBD2. V lost 5 bases to trimming and J lost 0 bases; unmatched junction nucleotides: 4. The germline V gene encodes CDR1 SGHRS and CDR2 YFSETQ. The CDR3 runs 14 residues. The CDR3 region has the DNA TGCGCCAGCAGGGCGGGAGGACTCTCCTACGAGCAGTACTTC. Its translation is CASRAGGLSYEQYF. Drawing the rest from reference TRBV5-1 and TRBJ2-7, the complete variable domain is KAGVTQTPRYLIKTRGQQVTLSCSPISGHRSVSWYQQTPGQGLQFLFEYFSETQRNKGNFPGRFSGRQFSNSRSEMNVSTLELGDSALYLCASRAGGLSYEQYFGPGTRLTVT.